Each of the 6 T cell receptor beta chains below was sequenced from the same sample in a study of T cells in localized non-small cell lung cancer (TCRdb year 2020). Receptor libraries were prepared by the immunoSEQ multiplex PCR assay. TCRdb took over this immuneACCESS table, retaining in-frame rearrangements with V and J assigned. Such tables are incomplete; in checked studies, under half of the missing clones stem from an unresolved V gene, and the remainder is unexplained. The sample data list roughly 13,000 clones, and about 86% of these were observed just once. Roughly 60% of the sample is taken by the ten largest. The specimen was peripheral blood, collected before any cancer treatment. The receptors were gathered from a male donor at least 60 years old with stage III lung adenocarcinoma.

This clone was counted between two and nine times. This CDR3 reads CASSYSGHITGELFF. CDR3 bases: TGTGCCAGCAGTTACTCGGGACACATCACCGGGGAGCTGTTTTTT. This rearrangement joins TRBV6-5 to TRBJ2-2, with D possibly TRBD1 on 6 matching bases. Looked up from germline, CDR1 is MNHEY and CDR2 is SVGAGI. V was shortened by 0 bases and J by 4 bases, with 9 bases between the two germline ends. This CDR3 spans 15 amino acids.

The sample holds a few counts of this clone. The rearrangement uses TRBV28 and TRBJ1-4; D may be TRBD1 (5 bases). V gave up 10 bases and J gave up 5 bases, with 17 bases separating them. Germline V CDR1 and CDR2: MDHEN, SYDVKM. The CDR3 length is 14 residues. The chain's CDR3 is CATGPGGSNEKLFF. In DNA form, the CDR3 reads TGTGCCACCGGGCCTGGGGGGTCAAATGAAAAACTGTTTTTT. Together with reference TRBV28 and TRBJ1-4, the CDR3 gives the full variable domain: DVKVTQSSRYLVKRTGEKVFLECVQDMDHENMFWYRQDPGLGLRLIYFSYDVKMKEKGDIPEGYSVSREKKERFSLILESASTNQTSMYLCATGPGGSNEKLFFGSGTQLSVL.

The table lists this clone with a count of one. The chain recombines TRBV11-2 with TRBJ1-1; D unresolved. The V end was cut by 0 bases, the J end by 3 bases, with 17 bases between. Germline loops: CDR1 SGHAT, CDR2 FQNNGV. The CDR3 sequence is 17 residues long. The CDR3 reads CASSLDPTFLFDTEAFF. CDR3 coding DNA: TGTGCCAGCAGCTTAGACCCCACCTTTCTTTTCGACACTGAAGCTTTCTTT.

The rearrangement joins TRBV10-3 to TRBJ2-3; weak D call: TRBD1 (6 bases). Germline V gene data show CDR1 as ENHRY and CDR2 as SYGVKD. Trimming removed 4 bases at V and 3 bases at J, with 8 bases between. The CDR3 sequence is 13 residues long. This chain's CDR3 is CAISARGTDTQYF. The CDR3 nucleotides are TGTGCCATCAGTGCGAGGGGGACAGATACGCAGTATTTT.

The V call is TRBV7-9, the J call TRBJ1-2, with D hard to call. The CDR3 extends over 10 amino acids. Germline values: CDR1 SEHNR, CDR2 FQNEAQ (reference sequence). Trimming removed 6 bases from V and 4 bases from J, with 3 bases in between. CDR3 in DNA: TGTGCCAGCAGTACCTATGGCTACACCTTC. This gives the protein CASSTYGYTF. The variable domain in full, completed from reference TRBV7-9 and TRBJ1-2, reads DTGVSQNPRHKITKRGQNVTFRCDPISEHNRLYWYRQTLGQGPEFLTYFQNEAQLEKSRLLSDRFSAERPKGSFSTLEIQRTEQGDSAMYLCASSTYGYTFGSGTRLTVV.

The chain is built from TRBV11-2 and TRBJ1-2; the match to TRBD1 covers 9 bases. After removal of 4 bases from V and 4 bases from J, the junction contained 4 bases not matched to a gene. Germline CDR1 and CDR2: SGHAT and FQNNGV. The CDR3 loop spans 14 amino acids. This CDR3 reads CASSSKTGGYGYTF. The CDR3 DNA sequence: TGTGCCAGCAGCTCTAAGACAGGGGGCTATGGCTACACCTTC.